A selection of T cell receptor beta chains follows, all from one sample in a study of cytomegalovirus exposure and HLA in healthy donors. Assay used: immunoSEQ multiplex PCR; TCRdb lists only in-frame clones, some missing. The sample lists approximately 150,000 clones, roughly 80% occurring once. The sequenced material came from PBMCs. These receptor sequences come from a female donor in good health and CMV-seronegative. CDR3s include the opening cysteine and the closing phenylalanine or tryptophan. D genes are given only for firm matches. Some rows have no size entry. The others give once, few or many, or a class for an expanded clone.

v_call	d_call	clone_size	j_call	cdr3_aa	cdr3_nt
TRBV27	-	-	TRBJ1-5	CASSLRAGEYRPQHF	TGTGCCAGCAGTTTAAGGGCAGGGGAATATCGGCCCCAGCATTTT
TRBV5-4	-	-	TRBJ1-2	CASSLGGSYWGYTF	TGTGCCAGCAGCTTAGGGGGAAGCTATTGGGGCTACACCTTC
TRBV29-1	-	-	TRBJ1-2	CSVETIRPGRNYGYTF	TGCAGCGTTGAAACGATTAGGCCAGGGCGGAACTATGGCTACACCTTC
TRBV4-1	-	-	TRBJ1-6	CASSLEGVSPLHF	TGCGCCAGCAGCCTAGAAGGGGTCTCACCCCTCCACTTT
TRBV29-1	TRBD1	-	TRBJ1-2	CSAGDSGSYGYTF	TGCAGCGCCGGGGACAGCGGGAGCTATGGCTACACCTTC
TRBV6-1	-	-	TRBJ2-1	CASNPGHTRRNEQFF	TGTGCCAGCAACCCGGGACACACTCGTCGAAATGAGCAGTTCTTC
TRBV4-1	TRBD1	-	TRBJ1-1	CASSQDRGAVAGAFF	TGCGCCAGCAGCCAGGACAGGGGGGCGGTCGCGGGAGCTTTCTTT
TRBV7-2	TRBD2	once	TRBJ2-5	CASKRGSLQETQYF	TGTGCCAGCAAGCGCGGGAGTCTACAAGAGACCCAGTACTTC
TRBV7-2	-	-	TRBJ1-2	CASSLGYRNYGYTF	TGTGCCAGCAGCTTAGGGTACAGAAACTATGGCTACACCTTC
TRBV29-1	-	-	TRBJ2-2	CSVNQGGTGELFF	TGCAGCGTCAATCAGGGTGGCACCGGGGAGCTGTTTTTT
TRBV28	TRBD1	-	TRBJ2-5	CASSFHPRQGSETQYF	TGTGCCAGCAGTTTCCATCCGAGACAGGGTTCTGAGACCCAGTACTTC
TRBV4-1	-	few	TRBJ1-3	CASSQDHFTSGNTIYF	TGCGCCAGCAGCCAAGATCACTTTACCTCTGGAAACACCATATATTTT
TRBV19	-	-	TRBJ2-1	CASSIVYGYEQFF	TGTGCCAGTAGTATAGTTTACGGTTATGAGCAGTTCTTC
TRBV6-5	-	few	TRBJ1-1	CASILRRGNTEAFF	TGTGCCAGCATCCTCCGGAGGGGGAACACTGAAGCTTTCTTT
TRBV7-8	TRBD1	-	TRBJ2-5	CASSLEAGQGQETQYF	TGTGCCAGCAGCTTAGAAGCGGGACAGGGACAAGAGACCCAGTACTTC
TRBV7-8	TRBD2	-	TRBJ2-1	CASSGRLAGGSYNEQFF	TGTGCCAGCAGCGGACGACTAGCGGGAGGGAGTTACAATGAGCAGTTCTTC
TRBV6-1	TRBD1	few	TRBJ1-1	CASRGQANTEAFF	TGTGCCAGCAGGGGACAGGCGAACACTGAAGCTTTCTTT
TRBV15	TRBD2	-	TRBJ2-3	CATSRDWAGLAGASTDTQYF	TGTGCCACCAGCAGAGATTGGGCGGGACTAGCGGGAGCTAGCACAGATACGCAGTATTTT
TRBV2	-	once	TRBJ1-4	CAIQKREVGEKLFF	TGTGCCATCCAGAAGAGGGAGGTGGGCGAAAAACTGTTTTTT
TRBV28	-	-	TRBJ1-5	CASSSRQPQHF	TGTGCCAGCAGTAGCCGGCAGCCCCAGCATTTT
TRBV23-1	-	-	TRBJ2-5	CASRLSGDYRETQYF	TGCGCCAGCAGGTTGAGTGGAGACTATCGAGAGACCCAGTACTTC
TRBV28	-	-	TRBJ1-1	CASSLGPGGAFF	TGTGCCAGCAGTTTAGGGCCGGGGGGGGCTTTCTTT
TRBV9	-	-	TRBJ1-1	CASSASPGQRRQAAFF	TGTGCCAGCAGCGCCTCCCCGGGACAACGCCGACAGGCAGCTTTCTTT